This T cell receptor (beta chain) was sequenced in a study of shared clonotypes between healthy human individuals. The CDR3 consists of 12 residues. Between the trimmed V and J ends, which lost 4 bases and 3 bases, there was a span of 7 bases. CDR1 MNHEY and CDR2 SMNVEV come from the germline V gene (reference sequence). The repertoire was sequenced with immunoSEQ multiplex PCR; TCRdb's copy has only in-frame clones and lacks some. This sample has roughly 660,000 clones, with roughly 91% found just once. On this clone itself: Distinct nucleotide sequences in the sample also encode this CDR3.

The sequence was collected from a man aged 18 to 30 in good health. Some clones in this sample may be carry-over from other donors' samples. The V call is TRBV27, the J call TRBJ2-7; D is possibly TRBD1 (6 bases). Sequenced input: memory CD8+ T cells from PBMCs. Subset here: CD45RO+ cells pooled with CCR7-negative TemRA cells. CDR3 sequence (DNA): TGTGCCAGCAGTTCGGACAGCTACGAGCAGTACTTC. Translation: CASSSDSYEQYF.